The entry that follows covers one TCR beta chain sequence. The repertoire was sequenced with immunoSEQ multiplex PCR; TCRdb's copy has only in-frame clones and lacks some. The sample gives under 250,000 clones, around 90% of which show up once; approximately 0.77% is in the top ten. The sample belongs to a study of blood T cell repertoires in COVID-19. On the study more broadly: From the United States, Italy and Spain came samples of acute and convalescent COVID-19.

The V end lost 6 bases, the J end lost 8 bases, and 19 bases lay between the germline ends. CDR1 and CDR2 from the germline V gene are SNHLY and FYNNEI. The CDR3 contains 14 residues. Sequences were obtained from peripheral blood. The V and J genes are TRBV2 and TRBJ1-2, with a weak D call TRBD1 (6 bases). The receptor was derived from a man aged 60-69 years with COVID-19, enrolled during active disease. CDR3 region: CASSADSSIYGYTF. CDR3 DNA: TGTGCCAGCAGCGCGGACAGTTCTATTTACGGCTACACCTTC.